These 23 T cell receptor beta chains share one sample of origin, sequenced in a study of T cell repertoires in cytomegalovirus infection. TCRdb re-called the reads with MiXCR, one entry per CDR3 protein. The repertoire holds over 55,000 distinct CDR3 sequences, around 21% seen once, with 65% to 75% in the top ten. Antigens for these TCRs are unknown. The sequencing here drew on CD8+ T cells from cultured PBMCs, taken from culture after CMV antigen stimulation. The receptors stem from a human donor in good health (CMV status not recorded). Some clones in this sample may be carry-over from other donors' samples.

This chain joins TRBV7-9 and TRBJ1-3, with D hard to call. V dropped 4 bases and J dropped 0 bases, with 13 bases sitting between them. This CDR3 spans 16 amino acids. Germline values: CDR1 SEHNR, CDR2 FQNEAQ (reference sequence). DNA for the CDR3: TGTGCCAGCAGCTCCCCCGGACTGAGCTCTGGAAACACCATATATTTT. It translates to CASSSPGLSSGNTIYF.

This clonotype was picked up a small number of times. The chain combines TRBV19 with TRBJ1-5; D is possibly TRBD1 (5 bases). This CDR3 is built from 12 residues. V lost 7 bases to trimming and J lost 6 bases, with 10 bases between them. Per the germline V gene, CDR1 is LNHDA and CDR2 is SQIVND (reference sequence). CDR3 region: CASTDSSQPQHF. In DNA, the CDR3 is TGTGCCAGTACCGACAGTTCTCAGCCCCAGCATTTT.

This clonotype has just a few counts. The chain joins TRBV5-6 to TRBJ1-1; tentative D call: TRBD1 (6 bases). Germline CDR1 is SGHDT and CDR2 is YYEEEE. This CDR3 is built from 15 residues. V was clipped by 2 bases and J by 4 bases, with 15 bases between them. The CDR3 nucleotides are TGTGCCAGCAGCTTCGAGAGCAGGGGACGCACTGAAGCTTTCTTT. Its translation is CASSFESRGRTEAFF.

The chain uses TRBV6-2 or TRBV6-3 and TRBJ2-7; no definite D call. The length of the CDR3 is 12 residues. Looked up from germline, CDR1 is MNHEY and CDR2 is SVGEGT. Between the trimmed V and J ends, which lost 8 bases and 2 bases, there was a span of 10 bases. CDR3 loop: CASATVPYEQYF. CDR3 bases: TGTGCCAGCGCTACAGTTCCCTACGAGCAGTACTTC.

This clonotype was picked up a small number of times. The rearrangement uses TRBV11-2 and TRBJ1-2; 8 bases map to TRBD1. The CDR3 spans 12 residues. Germline V gene lookup returns CDR1 SGHAT and CDR2 FQNNGV. Trimming took 5 bases from V and 8 from J; bases not matched to a gene: 4. In DNA, the CDR3 is TGTGCCAGCAGCCGACAGGGGCAAGGCTACACCTTC. It translates to CASSRQGQGYTF.

Only a few counts were recorded for this clonotype. The chain joins TRBV7-2 to TRBJ1-2; D is ambiguous. Germline assignment: CDR1 SGHTA and CDR2 FQGNSA. The CDR3 spans 13 residues. The V end was cut by 8 bases, the J end by 4 bases, with 14 bases between. The CDR3 DNA reads TGTGCCAGCTTTCGCCCGGAGGGCTATGGCTACACCTTC. Protein: CASFRPEGYGYTF.

The rearrangement uses TRBV10-3 and TRBJ1-1, with 7 bases fitting TRBD1. There are 15 residues in the CDR3. The germline V gene has CDR1 ENHRY and CDR2 SYGVKD. With 6 bases clipped from V and 1 base from J, the junction kept 8 bases outside the gene matches. The CDR3 here is CAIRDRTRTNTEAFF. DNA of the CDR3: TGTGCCATCAGGGACAGGACCAGGACGAACACTGAAGCTTTCTTT.

V is TRBV7-2 and J is TRBJ1-6; 8 positions agree with TRBD1. The CDR3 length is 16 residues. J lost 7 bases, V lost 2 bases, and 7 bases had no gene match. Germline assignment: CDR1 SGHTA and CDR2 FQGNSA. This CDR3 reads CASSLNGNRGNSPLHF. DNA for the CDR3: TGTGCCAGCAGCTTAAACGGTAACAGGGGGAATTCACCCCTCCACTTT.

The chain is built from TRBV6-2 or TRBV6-3 and TRBJ1-5; no reliable D call. Trimming stripped 2 bases from V and 7 bases from J, with 18 bases between. The CDR3 contains 16 residues. Germline lookup yields CDR1 MNHEY and CDR2 SVGEGT. The CDR3 DNA follows: TGTGCCAGCAGTTACCCCGACCCACTGGGGTACCAGCCCCAGCATTTT. Protein sequence: CASSYPDPLGYQPQHF.

The rearrangement uses TRBV7-6 and TRBJ2-3; D may be TRBD2 (6 bases). In germline, CDR1 is SGHVS, CDR2 FNYEAQ. Trimming stripped 3 bases from V and 0 bases from J, with 13 bases between. The CDR3 length is 16 residues. In nucleotides, the CDR3 is TGTGCCAGCAGCTTGAACAGGAGGGATAGCACAGATACGCAGTATTTT. This sequence encodes CASSLNRRDSTDTQYF.

The chain employs TRBV7-9 and TRBJ1-5; D is perhaps TRBD1 (5 bases). Trimming left V 2 bases short and J 9 bases short, with 17 bases between. This CDR3 comprises 15 residues. Per germline, CDR1 SEHNR and CDR2 FQNEAQ (reference sequence). CDR3 sequence: CASSLTSGIYAPQHF. CDR3 DNA: TGTGCCAGCAGCTTAACGTCAGGGATCTACGCGCCCCAGCATTTT.

Only a few counts were recorded for this clonotype. The chain combines TRBV7-2 with TRBJ2-4; 9 positions agree with TRBD1. The V gene end was trimmed by 7 bases and the J gene end by 5 bases; junction bases not matched to a gene: 24. The CDR3 is 20 residues long. Germline V gene lookup returns CDR1 SGHTA and CDR2 FQGNSA. This CDR3 is CASIPPWVVGTGYGQNIQYF. CDR3 nucleotides: TGTGCCAGCATCCCCCCTTGGGTGGTGGGGACAGGGTATGGACAAAACATTCAGTACTTC.

The V and J genes are TRBV7-8 and TRBJ2-1; perhaps TRBD2 as D (5 bases). Between the trimmed V and J ends, which lost 1 base and 8 bases, there was a span of 12 bases. Germline CDR1 is SGHVS and CDR2 is FQNEAQ. The CDR3 is 14 residues long. The CDR3 here is CASSLVSGGYEQFF. The DNA of the CDR3 is TGTGCCAGCAGCTTAGTATCAGGCGGGTATGAGCAGTTCTTC.

This clonotype appeared a few times. The chain employs TRBV11-2 and TRBJ2-2; D gene uncertain. Germline V gives CDR1 SGHAT, CDR2 FQNNGV. V was cut by 1 base and J by 6 bases, with 3 bases left in between. The CDR3 spans 12 residues. CDR3 amino acids: CASSLVAGELFF. In DNA, the CDR3 is TGTGCCAGCAGCTTAGTGGCCGGGGAGCTGTTTTTT.

This clonotype was recorded a few times. V gene TRBV7-9 combines with J gene TRBJ2-5, with a tentative D call TRBD2 (5 bases). Trimming took off 1 base at V and 1 base at J, with 7 bases between the two ends. Germline CDR1 SEHNR, CDR2 FQNEAQ (reference sequence). The CDR3 is made up of 14 amino acids. The DNA for the CDR3 is TGTGCCAGCAGCTTAGGCGGACTCCAAGAGACCCAGTACTTC. It is translated as CASSLGGLQETQYF.

This clonotype has more than one count but fewer than ten. The CDR3 loop reads CASARTRENTEAFF. The CDR3 DNA reads TGTGCCAGCGCACGGACGAGGGAGAACACTGAAGCTTTCTTT. The chain carries TRBV6-5 and TRBJ1-1; D remains unclear. CDR3 size: 14 residues. Germline V CDR1 and CDR2: MNHEY, SVGAGI. V gave up 8 bases and J gave up 1 base, with 14 bases separating them.

This sequence joins TRBV6-2 or TRBV6-3 and TRBJ2-1; TRBD2 agrees at 7 bases. The trim removed 5 bases at V and 2 bases at J, leaving 6 bases unmatched. The germline V gene has CDR1 MNHEY and CDR2 SVGEGT. This CDR3 is 15 amino acids long. CDR3 amino acids: CASSLTGTTYNEQFF. The CDR3 DNA sequence: TGTGCCAGCAGTCTAACCGGGACTACCTACAATGAGCAGTTCTTC.

This chain links TRBV27 with TRBJ2-7; 9 bases agree with TRBD1. Per the germline V gene, CDR1 is MNHEY and CDR2 is SMNVEV (reference sequence). The V segment lost 6 bases and the J segment 0 bases; nucleotides outside the gene matches: 9. The CDR3 consists of 16 residues. CDR3 sequence (DNA): TGTGCCAGCAGCCCAATAGGGACAGGGAGCTCCTACGAGCAGTACTTC. It specifies CASSPIGTGSSYEQYF.

This clonotype was picked up a small number of times. V usage is TRBV7-9 and J usage is TRBJ1-1; D perhaps matches TRBD1 (5 bases). Germline loops: CDR1 SEHNR, CDR2 FQNEAQ (reference sequence). Trimming took off 3 bases at V and 3 bases at J, with 17 bases between the two ends. This CDR3 comprises 16 residues. CDR3 bases: TGTGCCAGCAGCTTTCCCAGGGATGGGAGGGACACTGAAGCTTTCTTT. Translated: CASSFPRDGRDTEAFF.

This clonotype qualifies as medium-sized (0.01 to 0.1%). The chain links TRBV28 to TRBJ2-3; D is undetermined. This CDR3 region has 14 residues. Trimming left V 5 bases short and J 4 bases short, with 13 bases between. The V gene's germline CDR1 is MDHEN and CDR2 SYDVKM. The chain's CDR3 is CASSPLEEADTQYF. The CDR3 nucleotides are TGTGCCAGCAGTCCGCTAGAAGAGGCAGATACGCAGTATTTT.

This clonotype was seen a few times. The gene calls are TRBV25-1 and TRBJ1-1, with a possible D match to TRBD1 (5 bases). V was shortened by 7 bases and J by 0 bases, with 12 bases between the two germline ends. Looked up from germline, CDR1 is MGHDK and CDR2 is SYGVNS. The CDR3 runs to 14 residues. CDR3 DNA: TGTGCCAGCACTCCGAGGGGCCTGAACACTGAAGCTTTCTTT. Its protein is CASTPRGLNTEAFF.

This clonotype has more than one count but fewer than ten. The chain links TRBV15 to TRBJ1-4; weak D call: TRBD1 (6 bases). The CDR3 covers 15 residues. Trimming took off 0 bases at V and 5 bases at J, with 10 bases between the two ends. Germline loops: CDR1 LNHNV, CDR2 YYDKDF (reference sequence). DNA of the CDR3: TGTGCCACCAGCAGAGAGGGGGGCTCGAATGAAAAACTGTTTTTT. Amino acid sequence: CATSREGGSNEKLFF.

Turning to this clonotype: A much bigger clone sits one base away, suggesting this may be a read error. No conserved phenylalanine or tryptophan ends this CDR3, so it is likely a read error. The chain joins TRBV4-1 to TRBJ2-5, with 7 positions matching TRBD1. There are 16 residues in the CDR3. Germline assignment: CDR1 MGHRA and CDR2 YSYEKL. Germline trimming cut 4 bases from V and 5 bases from J; bases unmatched to any gene: 13. DNA of the CDR3: TGCGCCAGCAGCCCTCATACAGGGGATCAGGCGGAGACCCAGTACTTA. It encodes CASSPHTGDQAETQYL.